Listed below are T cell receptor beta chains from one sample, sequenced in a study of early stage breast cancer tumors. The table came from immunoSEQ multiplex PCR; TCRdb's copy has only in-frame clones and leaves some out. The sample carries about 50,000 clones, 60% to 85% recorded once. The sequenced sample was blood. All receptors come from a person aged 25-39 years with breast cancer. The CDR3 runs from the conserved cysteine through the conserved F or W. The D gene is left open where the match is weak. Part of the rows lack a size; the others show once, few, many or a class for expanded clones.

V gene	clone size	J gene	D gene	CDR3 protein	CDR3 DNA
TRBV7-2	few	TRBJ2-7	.	CASSQRDDYEQYF	TGTGCCAGCAGTCAACGCGACGACTACGAGCAGTACTTC
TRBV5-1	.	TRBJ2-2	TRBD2	CASTGLAGAGAGELFF	TGCGCCAGCACGGGACTAGCGGGAGCGGGCGCCGGGGAGCTGTTTTTT
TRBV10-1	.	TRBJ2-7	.	CARANREQYF	TGCGCCAGAGCCAACCGCGAGCAGTACTTC
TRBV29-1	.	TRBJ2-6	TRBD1	CSVEGTGVSGANVLTF	TGCAGCGTTGAAGGGACAGGGGTCTCTGGGGCCAACGTCCTGACTTTC
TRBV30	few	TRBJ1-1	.	CAWERHENTEAFF	TGTGCCTGGGAGAGGCATGAGAACACTGAAGCTTTCTTT
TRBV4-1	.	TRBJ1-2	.	CASSPREDYGYTF	TGCGCCAGCAGCCCCCGGGAGGACTATGGCTACACCTTC
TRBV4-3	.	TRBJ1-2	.	CASSQGRDRYGYTF	TGCGCCAGCAGCCAAGGGCGGGACCGGTATGGCTACACCTTC
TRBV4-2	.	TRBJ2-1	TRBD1	CASSQPGTGKSYNEQFF	TGTGCCAGCAGCCAACCGGGGACAGGGAAGTCCTACAATGAGCAGTTCTTC
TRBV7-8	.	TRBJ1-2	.	CASSPQIAGAYYGYTF	TGTGCCAGCAGCCCCCAAATTGCCGGGGCCTACTATGGCTACACCTTC
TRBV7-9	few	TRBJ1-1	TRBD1	CASSLGTGLEGTEAFF	TGTGCCAGCAGCTTAGGGACAGGGCTTGAGGGCACTGAAGCTTTCTTT
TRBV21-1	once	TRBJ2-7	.	CASSKVLRDPYEQYF	TGTGCCAGCAGCAAAGTCCTCCGGGACCCCTACGAGCAGTACTTC
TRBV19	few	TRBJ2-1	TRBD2	CASRQFLAGDFYNEQFF	TGTGCCAGTCGTCAGTTCCTAGCGGGAGACTTCTACAATGAGCAGTTCTTC
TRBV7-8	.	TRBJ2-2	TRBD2	CASSFGIAGPPGTGELFF	TGTGCCAGCAGCTTCGGGATAGCGGGACCTCCCGGCACCGGGGAGCTGTTTTTT
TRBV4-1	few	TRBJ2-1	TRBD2	CASSGLAGGRYNEQFF	TGCGCCAGCAGCGGGCTAGCGGGAGGACGCTACAATGAGCAGTTCTTC
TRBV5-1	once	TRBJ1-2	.	CASSPAGGGVNGYTF	TGCGCCAGCAGCCCCGCCGGAGGGGGTGTGAATGGCTACACCTTC
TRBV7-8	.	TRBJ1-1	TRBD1	CASSLVGLGGLGTEAFF	TGTGCCAGCAGCTTAGTGGGTTTAGGGGGCCTGGGCACTGAAGCTTTCTTT
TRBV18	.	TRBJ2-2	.	CASSPDRSTGELFF	TGTGCCAGCTCACCCGACCGTTCCACCGGGGAGCTGTTTTTT
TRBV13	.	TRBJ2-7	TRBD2	CASSLRTSGILHEQYF	TGTGCCAGCAGCCTCCGGACTAGCGGGATTCTCCACGAGCAGTACTTC
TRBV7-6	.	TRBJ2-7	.	CASSLAGTTYEQYF	TGTGCCAGCAGCTTAGCGGGGACCACCTACGAGCAGTACTTC
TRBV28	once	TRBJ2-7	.	CASSFPLQTRGAYEQYF	TGTGCCAGCAGTTTTCCTCTACAGACTAGAGGGGCCTACGAGCAGTACTTC
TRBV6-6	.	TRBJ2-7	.	CATTGAGHEQYF	TGTGCCACCACGGGGGCGGGTCACGAGCAGTACTTC
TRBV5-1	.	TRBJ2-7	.	CASSLDEGPYEQYF	TGCGCCAGCAGCTTGGATGAGGGCCCCTACGAGCAGTACTTC
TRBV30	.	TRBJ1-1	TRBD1	CALTRGRVDMNTEAFF	TGTGCCCTTACCAGGGGGCGCGTGGACATGAACACTGAAGCTTTCTTT
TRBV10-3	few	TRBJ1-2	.	CAINGGYGYTF	TGTGCCATCAACGGTGGCTATGGCTACACCTTC
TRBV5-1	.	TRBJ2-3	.	CASSRDVTTDTQYF	TGCGCCAGCAGTAGGGACGTGACCACAGATACGCAGTATTTT
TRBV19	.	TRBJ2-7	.	CASSMQGSSYEQYF	TGTGCCAGTAGTATGCAGGGGAGCTCCTACGAGCAGTACTTC
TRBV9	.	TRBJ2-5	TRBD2	CASSVGASGSGGEETQYF	TGTGCCAGCAGCGTAGGTGCTAGCGGGAGTGGGGGCGAAGAGACCCAGTACTTC
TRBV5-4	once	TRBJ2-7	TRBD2	CASSTGLAGAVDEQYF	TGTGCCAGCAGCACGGGACTAGCGGGAGCAGTCGACGAGCAGTACTTC
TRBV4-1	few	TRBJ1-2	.	CASSQPSGGQNGYTF	TGCGCCAGCAGCCAACCGTCGGGGGGCCAAAATGGCTACACCTTC
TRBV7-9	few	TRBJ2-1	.	CASSPVGLEQFF	TGTGCCAGCAGCCCCGTTGGGCTTGAGCAGTTCTTC
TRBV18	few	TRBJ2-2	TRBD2	CASSPKLAGDTGELFF	TGTGCCAGCTCACCCAAACTAGCGGGAGACACCGGGGAGCTGTTTTTT
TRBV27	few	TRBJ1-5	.	CASKSQSSNQPQHF	TGTGCCAGCAAGAGCCAGAGTAGCAATCAGCCCCAGCATTTT
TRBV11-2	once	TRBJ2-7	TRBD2	CASSSGLADYEQYF	TGTGCCAGCAGCTCGGGACTAGCGGACTACGAGCAGTACTTC
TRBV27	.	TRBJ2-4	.	CASSPSANIQYF	TGTGCCAGCAGTCCGAGCGCGAACATTCAGTACTTC
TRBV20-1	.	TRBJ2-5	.	CSAIAETQYF	TGCAGTGCTATTGCGGAGACCCAGTACTTC
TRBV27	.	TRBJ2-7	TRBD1	CASRGQGRSYEQYF	TGTGCCAGCAGGGGACAGGGACGCTCCTACGAGCAGTACTTC
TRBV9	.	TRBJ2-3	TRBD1	CASSPWGTGGKDTQYF	TGTGCCAGCAGCCCGTGGGGGACAGGGGGCAAAGATACGCAGTATTTT
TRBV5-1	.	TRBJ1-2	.	CASKDNQGAYGYTF	TGCGCCAGCAAGGACAACCAAGGGGCCTATGGCTACACCTTC
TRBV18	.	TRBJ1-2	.	CASSPRPRGVSGYTF	TGTGCCAGCTCACCACGTCCGCGGGGGGTATCTGGCTACACCTTC
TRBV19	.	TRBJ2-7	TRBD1	CASQQGAYEQYF	TGTGCCAGTCAGCAGGGGGCCTACGAGCAGTACTTC
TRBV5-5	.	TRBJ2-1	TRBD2	CASSWEGSSYNEQFF	TGTGCCAGCAGCTGGGAGGGGTCCTCCTACAATGAGCAGTTCTTC
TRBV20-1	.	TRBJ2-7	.	CSARGPYEQYF	TGCAGTGCTCGAGGGCCCTACGAGCAGTACTTC
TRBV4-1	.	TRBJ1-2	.	CASSLSGTNYGYTF	TGCGCCAGCAGCCTGTCCGGGACTAACTATGGCTACACCTTC
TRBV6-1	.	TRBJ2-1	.	CASSEPRGDNEQFF	TGTGCCAGCAGTGAACCTCGGGGTGACAATGAGCAGTTCTTC
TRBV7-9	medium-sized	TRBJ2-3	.	CASSLLGGYTDTQYF	TGTGCCAGCAGCTTATTGGGCGGGTACACAGATACGCAGTATTTT
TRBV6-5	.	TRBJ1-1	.	CASSDETGNTEAFF	TGTGCCAGCAGTGATGAGACAGGGAACACTGAAGCTTTCTTT